This T cell receptor beta chain was found in a study of metastatic and nonmetastatic thyroid tumors. About the study: Blood and tumor or nodule tissue repertoires from malignant and benign thyroid patients were compared.

CDR3 length: 12 residues. Trimming took off 9 bases at V and 0 bases at J, with 9 bases between the two ends. CDR1 is LNHDA, CDR2 SQIVND, per germline (reference sequence). By frequency in the sample, this clone is medium-sized. Its specificity is not known. Not a single patient had been given any form of treatment at any point before undergoing thyroid surgery. General study results and limits: Relative to benign nodules, malignant thyroid tumors were reportedly characterized by significantly elevated TCR beta diversity in blood and tumor.

In the study's own analysis: A classifier for distant metastasis in papillary thyroid cancer was constructed using CDR3 differences observed across clinicopathological groups. TCRdb re-called the PCR reads with MiXCR. These V and J calls rely on TCRdb rather than the paper's analysis. This table has some 22,000 clones, around 21% appearing once. The sample consisted of blood. This receptor was taken from a male donor with papillary thyroid cancer or a benign thyroid nodule (not recorded which). Some clones in this sample may be carry-over from other donors' samples. This chain links TRBV19 with TRBJ2-7; D is possibly TRBD1 (6 bases). CDR3 nucleotide sequence: TGTGCCAGCCGGGACAACTCCTACGAGCAGTACTTC. Its translation is CASRDNSYEQYF.